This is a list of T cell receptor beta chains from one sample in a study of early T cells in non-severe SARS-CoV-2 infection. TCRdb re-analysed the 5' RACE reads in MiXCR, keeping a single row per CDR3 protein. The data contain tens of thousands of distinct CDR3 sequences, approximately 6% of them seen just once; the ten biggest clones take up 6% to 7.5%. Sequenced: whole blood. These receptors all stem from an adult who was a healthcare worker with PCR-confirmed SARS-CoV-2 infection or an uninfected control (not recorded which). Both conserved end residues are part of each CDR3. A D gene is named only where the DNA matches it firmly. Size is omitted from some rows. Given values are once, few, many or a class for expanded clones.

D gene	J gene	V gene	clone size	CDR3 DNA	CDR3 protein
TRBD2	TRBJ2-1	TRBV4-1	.	TGCGCCAGCAGCCAACCCCCCGGCGGGAGTGGGTACAATGAGCAGTTCTTC	CASSQPPGGSGYNEQFF
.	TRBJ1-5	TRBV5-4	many	TGTGCCAGCAGCTTGGATACGGGTCAGCCCCAGCATTTT	CASSLDTGQPQHF
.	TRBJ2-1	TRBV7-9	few	TGTGCCAGCAGCTTAGCGAGCCGGGACCTACTTGAGCAGTTCTTC	CASSLASRDLLEQFF
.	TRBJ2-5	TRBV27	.	TGTGCCAGCAGTTTAGGTTTCTGGGGGCGACAAGAGACCCAGTACTTC	CASSLGFWGRQETQYF
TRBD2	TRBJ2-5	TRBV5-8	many	TGTGCCAGCAGCTTGGGACGTCTAGCGGGACCTGAAGAGACCCAGTACTTC	CASSLGRLAGPEETQYF
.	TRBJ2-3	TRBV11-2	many	TGTGCCAGCAGCTTGTCCAAGGGGGCAGATACGCAGTATTTT	CASSLSKGADTQYF
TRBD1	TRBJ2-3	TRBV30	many	TGTGCCTGGAGTCCGAGTCAGCACAGGGGAGATACGCAGTATTTT	CAWSPSQHRGDTQYF
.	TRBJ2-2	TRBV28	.	TGTGCCAGCAGTTTTAGGCTAGCGAGTAGCGGGGAGCTGTTTTTT	CASSFRLASSGELFF
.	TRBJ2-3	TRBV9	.	TGTGCCAGCAGCGTGGGGGGACTTCCTACAGATACGCAGTATTTT	CASSVGGLPTDTQYF
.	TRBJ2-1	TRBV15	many	TGTGCCACCAGCAGAGAGGCGGCGGGATACGCCTACAATGAGCAGTTCTTC	CATSREAAGYAYNEQFF
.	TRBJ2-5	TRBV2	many	TGTGCCAGCAGTGCCGGGGCGGCCCTGACTCAAGAGACCCAGTACTTC	CASSAGAALTQETQYF
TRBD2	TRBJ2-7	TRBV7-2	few	TGTGCCAGCAGCGCCCGGACTAGCGGCCTAAGGTGGCAGTACTTC	CASSARTSGLRWQYF
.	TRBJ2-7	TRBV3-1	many	TGTGCCAGCAGCCAAGGGGGTTGGCAGAACCTTGTGTACGAGCAGTACTTC	CASSQGGWQNLVYEQYF
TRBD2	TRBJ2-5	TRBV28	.	TGTGCCAGCTCCTATCGGGAGGCCACCCTTCAAGAGACCCAGTACTTC	CASSYREATLQETQYF
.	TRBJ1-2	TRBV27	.	TGTGCCAGCAGTCCGGGACGGACCCCGGGCTACACCTTC	CASSPGRTPGYTF
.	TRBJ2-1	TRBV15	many	TGTGCCACCAGCGCTAGTGGTAGGAATGAGCAGTTCTTC	CATSASGRNEQFF
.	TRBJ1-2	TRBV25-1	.	TGTGCCATCTACGAGCTGGTCACGTCCTCTGGCTACACCTTC	CAIYELVTSSGYTF
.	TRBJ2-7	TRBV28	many	TGTGCCAGCAGTTTAGAATCCCCCACCGTCTACGAGCAGTACTTC	CASSLESPTVYEQYF
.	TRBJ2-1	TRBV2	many	TGTGCCAGCAACGACCTCCTTAACGAGAAGTTCTTC	CASNDLLNEKFF
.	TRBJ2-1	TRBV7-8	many	TGTGCCAGCAGCTTAGCCCCCAAGGGCAATGAGCAGTTCTTC	CASSLAPKGNEQFF
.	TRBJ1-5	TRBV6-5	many	TGTGCCAGCAGTTCCCTGACGGGAGGTGAGCAGCCCCAGCATTTT	CASSSLTGGEQPQHF
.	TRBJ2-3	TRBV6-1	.	TGTGCCAGCAGTGCCAGGGCGGCTTACAGGGATACGCAGTATTTT	CASSARAAYRDTQYF
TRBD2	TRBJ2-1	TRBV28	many	TGTGCCAGCAGTTTTCTAGCGGTCTACAATGAGCAGTTCTTC	CASSFLAVYNEQFF